This T cell receptor (beta chain) was profiled in a study of blood T cell repertoires in COVID-19. Study-level information: COVID-19 samples from acute and convalescent phases originated in the United States, Italy and Spain. PBMCs, B-cell-depleted T cells, or T cells provided the cDNA or gDNA that made up the material.

Source study methods: Reference gene primer amplification in the assay estimated nucleated cell counts. Some clones are missing from TCRdb's copy, which holds only in-frame ones; the method was immunoSEQ multiplex PCR. V, J and clone size derive from that table, while D and trimming were established from the DNA sequence. This sample yields around 180,000 clones, of which 65% to 85% are seen a single time; 17% belongs to the top ten. The material sequenced was peripheral blood. This TCR was sampled from a man aged 55 to 70 with active or convalescent COVID-19.

The CDR3 reads CASSPVLGSATDTQYF. The CDR3 region has the DNA TGCGCCAGCAGCCCAGTTCTCGGGTCAGCCACAGATACGCAGTATTTT. This rearrangement joins TRBV4-3 to TRBJ2-3; no clear D gene. This CDR3 contains 16 residues. V was clipped by 4 bases and J by 2 bases, with 16 bases between them. Germline CDR1 is LGHNA and CDR2 is YSLEER.